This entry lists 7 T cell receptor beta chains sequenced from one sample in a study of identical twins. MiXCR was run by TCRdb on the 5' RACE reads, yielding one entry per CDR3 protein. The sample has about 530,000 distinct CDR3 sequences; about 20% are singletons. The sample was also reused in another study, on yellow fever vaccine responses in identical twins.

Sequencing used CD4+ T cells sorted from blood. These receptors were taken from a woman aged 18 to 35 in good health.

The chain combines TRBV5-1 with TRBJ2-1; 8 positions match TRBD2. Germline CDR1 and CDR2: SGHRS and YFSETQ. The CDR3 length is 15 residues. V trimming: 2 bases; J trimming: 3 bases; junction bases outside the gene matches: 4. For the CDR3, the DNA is TGCGCCAGCAGCTTCGTAGCGGGACGCTACAATGAGCAGTTCTTC. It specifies CASSFVAGRYNEQFF.

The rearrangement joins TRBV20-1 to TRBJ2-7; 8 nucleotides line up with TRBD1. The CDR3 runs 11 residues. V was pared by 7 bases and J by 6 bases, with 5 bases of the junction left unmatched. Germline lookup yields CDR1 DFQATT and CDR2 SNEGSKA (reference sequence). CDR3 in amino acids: CSVRTGSEQYF. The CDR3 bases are TGCAGTGTCAGGACAGGGAGCGAGCAGTACTTC.

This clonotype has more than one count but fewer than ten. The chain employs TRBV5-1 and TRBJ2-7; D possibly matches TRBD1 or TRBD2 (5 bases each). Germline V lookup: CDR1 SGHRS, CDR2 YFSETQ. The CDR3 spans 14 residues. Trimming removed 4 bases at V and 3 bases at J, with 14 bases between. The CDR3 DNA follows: TGCGCCAGCAGCGCGGTGGGACCTTACTACGAGCAGTACTTC. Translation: CASSAVGPYYEQYF.

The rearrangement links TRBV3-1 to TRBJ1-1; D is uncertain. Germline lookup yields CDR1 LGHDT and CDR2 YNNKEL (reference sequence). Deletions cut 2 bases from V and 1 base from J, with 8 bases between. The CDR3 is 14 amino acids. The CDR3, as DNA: TGTGCCAGCAGCCAACTGCCACCGAACACTGAAGCTTTCTTT. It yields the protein CASSQLPPNTEAFF.

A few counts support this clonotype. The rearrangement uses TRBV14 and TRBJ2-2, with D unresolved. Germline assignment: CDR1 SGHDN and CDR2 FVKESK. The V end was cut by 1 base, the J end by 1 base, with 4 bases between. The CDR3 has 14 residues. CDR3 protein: CASSQARNTGELFF. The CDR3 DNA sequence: TGTGCCAGCAGCCAAGCTAGGAACACCGGGGAGCTGTTTTTT.

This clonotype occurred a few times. In DNA form, the CDR3 reads TGCGCCAGCAGCCGACAGGGATTCCAAGAGACCCAGTACTTC. Protein product: CASSRQGFQETQYF. The chain is built from TRBV5-1 and TRBJ2-5, with TRBD1 matching 7 bases. The CDR3 loop spans 14 amino acids. CDR1 and CDR2 (germline): SGHRS, YFSETQ. The ends lost 4 bases at V and 1 base at J; junction bases unmatched: 4.

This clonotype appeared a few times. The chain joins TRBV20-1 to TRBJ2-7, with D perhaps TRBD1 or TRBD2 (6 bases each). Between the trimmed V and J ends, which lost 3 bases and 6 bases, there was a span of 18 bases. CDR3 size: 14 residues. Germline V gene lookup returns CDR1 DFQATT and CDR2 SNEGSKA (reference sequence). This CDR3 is CSARGAEGGFEQYF. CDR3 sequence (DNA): TGCAGTGCTAGGGGAGCGGAGGGGGGATTCGAGCAGTACTTC.